The 22 T cell receptor beta chains below come from one sample, sequenced in a study of cytomegalovirus exposure and HLA in healthy donors. The study ran its PCR with 60 Vbeta and 13 Jbeta primers. Clones were sequenced by immunoSEQ multiplex PCR, and TCRdb holds only the in-frame ones, with some missing. The sample shows over 100,000 clones, under 70% of them seen only once. The sample taken for sequencing was PBMCs. These receptors originate from a man aged 25-45 years in good health and CMV-seropositive.

The table lists this clone with a few counts. The chain employs TRBV5-1 and TRBJ2-1; 10 positions match TRBD1. V was pared by 0 bases and J by 6 bases, with 3 bases of the junction left unmatched. Germline lookup yields CDR1 SGHRS and CDR2 YFSETQ. The CDR3 is 15 amino acids. The DNA of the CDR3 is TGCGCCAGCAGCTTGGGGGGACAGGGGCTCAATGAGCAGTTCTTC. This encodes CASSLGGQGLNEQFF.

The chain carries TRBV29-1 and TRBJ1-1; 9 positions agree with TRBD1. The CDR3 is 16 amino acids. Trimming cost V 5 bases and J 5 bases; bases outside gene matches: 15. CDR1 is SQVTM and CDR2 is ANQGSEA in the germline V gene. This CDR3 is CSVKNPTGGKNTEAFF. CDR3 in DNA: TGCAGCGTTAAAAATCCGACAGGGGGTAAGAATACTGAAGCTTTCTTT.

The J gene is TRBJ2-5, the V gene TRBV28, with D possibly TRBD1 on 6 matching bases. Judging by the DNA end, TRBJ2-7 fits better; the J call may be wrong. CDR3 length: 14 residues. Germline lookup yields CDR1 MDHEN and CDR2 SYDVKM. Here the CDR3 reads CASSSPDSSYEQYF. CDR3 in DNA: TGTGCCAGCAGTTCGCCGGACAGTTCCTACGAGCAGTACTTC.

The chain employs TRBV28 and TRBJ1-2, with 7 nucleotides matching TRBD1. The CDR3 runs to 14 residues. J gave up 5 bases and V 5 bases, and 8 bases lay outside the gene matches. Germline CDR1 is MDHEN and CDR2 is SYDVKM. The CDR3 is CASSRQGVGYGYTF. The DNA of the CDR3 is TGTGCCAGCAGTCGCCAGGGGGTAGGGTATGGCTACACCTTC.

This chain joins TRBV5-1 and TRBJ2-3, with 13 bases fitting TRBD2. The germline gives CDR1 SGHRS, CDR2 YFSETQ. The V gene end was trimmed by 0 bases and the J gene end by 4 bases; junction bases not matched to a gene: 5. The CDR3 is made up of 17 amino acids. The CDR3 region is CASSLAQTSGGSDTQYF. DNA of the CDR3: TGCGCCAGCAGCTTGGCCCAGACTAGCGGGGGGTCAGATACGCAGTATTTT.

CDR3: CASSEGQDNTEAFF. For the CDR3, the DNA is TGTGCCAGCAGTGAGGGACAGGATAACACTGAAGCTTTCTTT. This chain uses TRBV2 with TRBJ1-1, with 8 nucleotides matching TRBD1. J lost 2 bases, V lost 3 bases, and 2 bases had no gene match. The CDR3 is 14 residues long. CDR1 and CDR2 (germline): SNHLY, FYNNEI.

This clone appeared a single time. The gene calls are TRBV6-1 and TRBJ2-3, with D possibly TRBD2 on 5 matching bases. Germline V gene lookup returns CDR1 MNHNS and CDR2 SASEGT. CDR3 length: 13 amino acids. The V gene lost 7 bases and the J gene lost 2 bases, with 10 bases spanning the gap. CDR3 bases: TGTGCCAGCATTGACGGGGACACAGATACGCAGTATTTT. Amino acids: CASIDGDTDTQYF.

This chain uses TRBV28 with TRBJ1-5; perhaps TRBD1 as D (6 bases). The V end was cut by 10 bases, the J end by 0 bases, with 16 bases between. This CDR3 region has 15 residues. From germline, CDR1 is MDHEN and CDR2 SYDVKM. The CDR3 region is CATLRQVYSNQPQHF. The CDR3 DNA is TGTGCCACGCTCCGACAGGTCTATAGCAATCAGCCCCAGCATTTT.

The chain recombines TRBV7-9 with TRBJ2-7, with D tentatively TRBD1 (6 bases). V was clipped by 6 bases and J by 4 bases, with 13 bases between them. There are 13 residues in the CDR3. Germline CDR1 is SEHNR and CDR2 is FQNEAQ (reference sequence). The CDR3 spells CASRDRRAYEQYV. The CDR3 coding sequence is TGTGCCAGCAGAGACAGGAGAGCTTACGAGCAGTACGTC.

The chain combines TRBV5-1 with TRBJ2-1, with TRBD2 as a possible D gene (6 bases). The CDR3 runs to 17 residues. The ends were cut back, 0 bases at V and 8 bases at J, with 21 bases in the middle. Per germline, CDR1 SGHRS and CDR2 YFSETQ. CDR3 in DNA: TGCGCCAGCAGCTTGGACCCCGGGACTCAAAGGGCCTATGAGCAGTTCTTC. Translated, it gives CASSLDPGTQRAYEQFF. Together with reference TRBV5-1 and TRBJ2-1, the CDR3 gives the full variable domain: KAGVTQTPRYLIKTRGQQVTLSCSPISGHRSVSWYQQTPGQGLQFLFEYFSETQRNKGNFPGRFSGRQFSNSRSEMNVSTLELGDSALYLCASSLDPGTQRAYEQFFGPGTRLTVL.

The chain uses TRBV7-9 and TRBJ2-5; 8 bases match TRBD2. The end of the DNA is better explained by TRBJ2-7, so the J call may be wrong. This CDR3 is built from 14 residues. Germline CDR1 and CDR2: SEHNR and FQNEAQ (reference sequence). CDR3 sequence reads: CASSLGTSFHEQYF. The DNA for the CDR3 is TGTGCCAGCAGCTTAGGGACTAGCTTCCACGAGCAGTACTTC.

This clone was observed a few times. The chain couples TRBV27 to TRBJ2-5; 7 nucleotides agree with TRBD2. The CDR3 covers 16 residues. Unmatched junction bases numbered 10, after V lost 5 bases and J lost 1 base. CDR1 is MNHEY and CDR2 is SMNVEV in the germline V gene (reference sequence). The DNA for the CDR3 is TGTGCCAGCAGTCTGCGGGTGGGGGGGACCCAAGAGACCCAGTACTTC. Translation gives CASSLRVGGTQETQYF.

J is TRBJ1-1 and V is TRBV10-1; D is unresolved. V was shortened by 10 bases and J by 0 bases, with 15 bases between the two germline ends. The CDR3 has 14 residues. Per the germline V gene, CDR1 is WNHNN and CDR2 is SYGVQD (reference sequence). Here the CDR3 reads CATTMVRVNTEAFF. DNA of the CDR3: TGCGCCACCACTATGGTACGGGTGAACACTGAAGCTTTCTTT.

The chain recombines TRBV25-1 with TRBJ1-4, with 7 bases lining up with TRBD1. The germline gives CDR1 MGHDK, CDR2 SYGVNS. Germline trimming cut 7 bases from V and 6 bases from J; bases unmatched to any gene: 14. This CDR3 region has 16 residues. This chain's CDR3 is CASKSRSGTGDEKLFF. The CDR3 DNA follows: TGTGCCAGCAAATCGCGGAGTGGAACAGGGGATGAAAAACTGTTTTTT.

Here the CDR3 reads CASSQDPGRGDSNQPQHF. The CDR3 DNA follows: TGCGCCAGCAGCCAAGATCCCGGCAGGGGGGATAGCAATCAGCCCCAGCATTTT. V and J are TRBV4-1 and TRBJ1-5; 7 nucleotides line up with TRBD1. Trimming took 0 bases from V and 0 from J; bases not matched to a gene: 8. Germline loops: CDR1 MGHRA, CDR2 YSYEKL. The CDR3 runs 18 residues.

The chain is built from TRBV4-1 and TRBJ2-3; D possibly corresponds to TRBD2 (6 bases). V dropped 4 bases and J dropped 1 base, with 24 bases sitting between them. This CDR3 has 19 amino acids. The germline V gene encodes CDR1 MGHRA and CDR2 YSYEKL. The CDR3 DNA reads TGCGCCAGCAGCCGAAATAACTTAAGGCGGGACCCTCGCACAGATACGCAGTATTTT. It translates to CASSRNNLRRDPRTDTQYF.

The V gene is TRBV7-2, the J gene TRBJ2-1; 13 nucleotides match TRBD2. Germline trimming cut 3 bases from V and 16 bases from J; bases unmatched to any gene: 12. The length of the CDR3 is 15 residues. Per the germline V gene, CDR1 is SGHTA and CDR2 is FQGNSA. The chain's CDR3 is CASSFNGLAGERTFF. CDR3 bases: TGTGCCAGCAGCTTCAATGGACTAGCGGGAGAACGTACTTTCTTC.

This clone was counted between two and nine times. The chain couples TRBV10-1 to TRBJ2-1; TRBD2 agrees at 11 bases. V trimming: 4 bases; J trimming: 9 bases; junction bases outside the gene matches: 8. The CDR3 runs to 15 residues. The germline V gene has CDR1 WNHNN and CDR2 SYGVQD (reference sequence). Here the CDR3 reads CASSVSGGAHAEQFF. The CDR3 DNA is TGCGCCAGCAGTGTTAGCGGGGGGGCACATGCTGAGCAGTTCTTC.

A few counts support this clone. Distinct nucleotide sequences in the sample also encode this CDR3. The chain recombines TRBV30 with TRBJ1-1; tentatively, D is TRBD1 (5 bases). Trimming removed 1 base at V and 1 base at J, with 7 bases between. The V gene's germline CDR1 is GTSNPN and CDR2 SVGIG (reference sequence). This CDR3 has 13 amino acids. CDR3 sequence reads: CAWSATGNTEAFF. The CDR3 DNA reads TGTGCCTGGAGTGCCACAGGGAACACTGAAGCTTTCTTT. The whole variable domain, remainder taken from reference TRBV30 and TRBJ1-1, is SQTIHQWPATLVQPVGSPLSLECTVEGTSNPNLYWYRQAAGRGLQLLFYSVGIGQISSEVPQNLSASRPQDRQFILSSKKLLLSDSGFYLCAWSATGNTEAFFGQGTRLTVV.

The chain is built from TRBV9 and TRBJ1-2; no reliable D call. The CDR3 has 13 amino acids. Trimming pared 1 base from V and 8 bases from J, leaving 12 bases between. From germline, CDR1 is SGDLS and CDR2 YYNGEE. The CDR3 is CASSVSGVGGYTF. Here the CDR3 DNA reads TGTGCCAGCAGCGTATCCGGGGTCGGCGGCTACACCTTC.

V gene TRBV7-3 combines with J gene TRBJ1-1; no definite D call. V was trimmed by 3 bases and J by 6 bases, leaving 14 bases between them. CDR3 size: 14 residues. Germline CDR1 is SGHTA and CDR2 is FQGTGA. CDR3 DNA sequence: TGTGCCAGCAGCTTGGGCAGCTTATCCCCTGAAGCTTTCTTT. Translation gives CASSLGSLSPEAFF.

This chain uses TRBV2 with TRBJ2-2; D uncertain. The germline V and J ends were trimmed by 4 bases and 13 bases, with 13 bases remaining between them. The CDR3 spans 12 residues. Germline CDR1 SNHLY, CDR2 FYNNEI. The CDR3 DNA reads TGTGCCAGCAGTGTTTACAGTCCCAGGCTGTTTTTT. This sequence encodes CASSVYSPRLFF.